What follows are 8 T cell receptor beta chains derived from one specimen sequenced in a study of CD8+ T cells in alopecia areata. Extracted RNA was reverse transcribed into cDNA, the sequencing template. The table came from immunoSEQ multiplex PCR; TCRdb's copy has only in-frame clones and leaves some out. This repertoire shows 95,000 to 120,000 clones, 50% to 60% found once; its top ten account for 20% to 25%. The sequenced sample consisted of NKG2D-low CD8+ T cells sorted from blood. All receptors come from a human donor with alopecia areata.

The V gene is TRBV11-2, the J gene TRBJ2-5; the match to TRBD2 covers 9 bases. The ends lost 5 bases at V and 4 bases at J; junction bases unmatched: 5. The CDR3 has 14 residues. Germline V gene sequence: CDR1 SGHAT, CDR2 FQNNGV. CDR3: CASSPGLAGETQYF. For the CDR3, the DNA is TGTGCCAGCAGCCCGGGACTAGCAGGAGAGACCCAGTACTTC.

This CDR3 is CASSLGNTGELFF. The CDR3, as DNA: TGCGCCAGCAGCTTGGGGAACACCGGGGAGCTGTTTTTT. The chain combines TRBV5-1 with TRBJ2-2, with no clear D. V was clipped by 0 bases and J by 1 base, with 1 base between them. This CDR3 is built from 13 residues. CDR1 is SGHRS and CDR2 is YFSETQ in the germline V gene.

The table lists this clone with a count of one. V usage is TRBV5-6 and J usage is TRBJ2-7, with 8 bases that match TRBD2. This CDR3 is built from 15 residues. V was clipped by 0 bases and J by 4 bases; unmatched bases: 6. CDR1 and CDR2 (germline): SGHDT, YYEEEE. DNA for the CDR3: TGTGCCAGCAGCTTGGCCAGCGGGAGTCAATACGAGCAGTACTTC. Encoded protein: CASSLASGSQYEQYF.

This clone has only one observation. The V call is TRBV12-5, the J call TRBJ2-7, with D tentatively TRBD2 (6 bases). There are 12 residues in the CDR3. Trimming cost V 6 bases and J 2 bases, with 8 bases left between them. CDR1 LGHNT and CDR2 FRNRAP come from the germline V gene. The CDR3 reads CASGTSPYEQYF. CDR3 coding DNA: TGTGCTAGTGGGACTAGTCCCTACGAGCAGTACTTC.

This chain connects TRBV27 to TRBJ2-2; weak D call: TRBD2 (6 bases). This CDR3 has 15 amino acids. Trimming stripped 4 bases from V and 4 bases from J, with 13 bases between. The germline gives CDR1 MNHEY, CDR2 SMNVEV (reference sequence). The CDR3 DNA is TGTGCCAGCAGTTATCGACACGGGGGCACCGGGGAGCTGTTTTTT. It encodes CASSYRHGGTGELFF.

The rearrangement joins TRBV9 to TRBJ2-3, with TRBD2 matching over 7 bases. V lost 2 bases and J lost 4; bases outside the gene matches: 7. Per the germline V gene, CDR1 is SGDLS and CDR2 is YYNGEE. CDR3 length: 15 residues. The CDR3 reads CASSVWEGRPDTQYF. The CDR3 nucleotides are TGTGCCAGCAGCGTTTGGGAGGGTAGGCCAGATACGCAGTATTTT.

The chain is built from TRBV4-1 and TRBJ2-7; tentatively, D is TRBD1 (5 bases). Trimming cost V 3 bases and J 4 bases, with 16 bases left between them. Germline lookup yields CDR1 MGHRA and CDR2 YSYEKL. The CDR3 runs to 15 residues. The CDR3 DNA reads TGCGCCAGCAGCCAGGCACCGGACAAGGGTTACGAGCAGTACTTC. This sequence encodes CASSQAPDKGYEQYF.

Here the CDR3 reads CASSDSDGGELFF. The CDR3 DNA sequence: TGTGCCAGCAGCGACAGCGATGGCGGGGAGCTGTTTTTT. The chain links TRBV27 to TRBJ2-2; possible D gene TRBD1, 5 bases. V shed 6 bases and J shed 7 bases, with 12 bases lying between them. Germline V CDR1 and CDR2: MNHEY, SMNVEV (reference sequence). The length of the CDR3 is 13 residues.